The 20 T cell receptor beta chains given below trace back to one sample, sequenced in a study of shared clonotypes between healthy human individuals. The data were produced by immunoSEQ multiplex PCR, yet TCRdb's version contains in-frame clones alone and is incomplete. The sample carries 900,000 to 1,200,000 clones, 75% to 85% recorded once. The sample was memory CD4+ T cells from PBMCs. This sample's subset: CD45RA-negative fraction. The receptors stem from a man aged 18 to 30 in good health. Some clones in this sample may be carry-over from other donors' samples.

The V gene is TRBV7-8, the J gene TRBJ2-1; D gene unclear. This CDR3 region has 14 residues. Trimming shortened V by 5 bases and J by 0 bases, and 8 bases separated the two germline ends. From germline, CDR1 is SGHVS and CDR2 FQNEAQ. CDR3 in DNA: TGTGCCAGCAGCCAGATCAGCTCCTACAATGAGCAGTTCTTC. It translates to CASSQISSYNEQFF.

In this sample, this clone turned up many times. Other DNA sequences in the sample encode the same CDR3. The V and J genes are TRBV11-2 and TRBJ2-7, with D perhaps being TRBD1 or TRBD2 (5 bases each). Germline loops: CDR1 SGHAT, CDR2 FQNNGV. V was shortened by 8 bases and J by 6 bases, with 17 bases between the two germline ends. This CDR3 has 13 amino acids. CDR3 sequence: CASSRRGLSEQYF. CDR3 coding DNA: TGTGCCAGCTCCCGTCGGGGCCTCTCCGAGCAGTACTTC. Using reference TRBV11-2 and TRBJ2-7 for the parts outside the CDR3, the full variable domain is EAGVAQSPRYKIIEKRQSVAFWCNPISGHATLYWYQQILGQGPKLLIQFQNNGVVDDSQLPKDRFSAERLKGVDSTLKIQPAKLEDSAVYLCASSRRGLSEQYFGPGTRLTVT.

With regard to this clone: Within the sample, other DNA sequences also encode this same CDR3. The J gene is TRBJ2-7, the V gene TRBV18; 14 bases match TRBD2. Per germline, CDR1 KGHSH and CDR2 LQKENI. CDR3 size: 15 residues. V was clipped by 3 bases and J by 3 bases; unmatched bases: 1. The CDR3 sequence: CASSPGTSGSYEQYF. The CDR3 DNA follows: TGTGCCAGCTCACCCGGGACTAGCGGGAGCTACGAGCAGTACTTC.

The V call is TRBV7-8, the J call TRBJ1-2; maybe TRBD1 (6 bases). CDR3 length: 13 amino acids. The V gene lost 5 bases and the J gene lost 5 bases, with 12 bases spanning the gap. Germline values: CDR1 SGHVS, CDR2 FQNEAQ. CDR3: CASSARTDYGYTF. The DNA of the CDR3 is TGTGCCAGCAGCGCCCGGACAGATTATGGCTACACCTTC.

The V call is TRBV2, the J call TRBJ1-4; D unclear. CDR1 and CDR2 from the germline V gene are SNHLY and FYNNEI. This CDR3 has 13 amino acids. Trimming pared 4 bases from V and 5 bases from J, leaving 8 bases between. The CDR3 reads CASSAGYNEKLFF. The CDR3 DNA is TGTGCCAGCAGTGCAGGTTACAATGAAAAACTGTTTTTT. The variable domain in full, with the rest retrieved from reference TRBV2 and TRBJ1-4, is EPEVTQTPSHQVTQMGQEVILRCVPISNHLYFYWYRQILGQKVEFLVSFYNNEISEKSEIFDDQFSVERPDGSNFTLKIRSTKLEDSAMYFCASSAGYNEKLFFGSGTQLSVL.

The genes are TRBV10-1 and TRBJ2-2; D possibly corresponds to TRBD2 (5 bases). Trimming left V 6 bases short and J 2 bases short, with 16 bases between. The CDR3 sequence is 16 residues long. Per germline, CDR1 WNHNN and CDR2 SYGVQD (reference sequence). The CDR3 sequence is CASSAQPLANTGELFF. CDR3 in DNA: TGCGCCAGCAGCGCCCAGCCTCTAGCTAACACCGGGGAGCTGTTTTTT.

This clone was detected ten times or more. The rearrangement links TRBV4-1 to TRBJ1-3; maybe TRBD1 (6 bases). Germline CDR1 and CDR2: MGHRA and YSYEKL. Trimming cost V 4 bases and J 0 bases, with 13 bases left between them. The CDR3 extends over 16 amino acids. The CDR3 spells CASSPSRGNSGNTIYF. The CDR3 DNA reads as TGCGCCAGCAGCCCGTCCAGGGGAAACTCTGGAAACACCATATATTTT.

The gene calls are TRBV5-1 and TRBJ2-7; possibly TRBD2 for D (5 bases). V lost 4 bases and J lost 1, with 12 bases in between. This CDR3 has 14 residues. The germline gives CDR1 SGHRS, CDR2 YFSETQ. The CDR3 nucleotides read TGCGCCAGCAGCGAGGGCGGCGGATCCTACGAGCAGTACTTC. Amino acids: CASSEGGGSYEQYF.

The chain joins TRBV7-8 to TRBJ2-5; 9 nucleotides agree with TRBD1. In germline, CDR1 is SGHVS, CDR2 FQNEAQ. The CDR3 has 14 amino acids. Trimming took 3 bases from V and 6 from J; bases not matched to a gene: 5. The CDR3 loop is CASSFQQGAKTQYF. The CDR3, as DNA: TGTGCCAGCAGCTTCCAACAGGGGGCAAAGACCCAGTACTTC.

This clone was seen a few times. V gene TRBV5-4 combines with J gene TRBJ2-1; 12 nucleotides match TRBD2. Germline assignment: CDR1 SGHNT and CDR2 YYREEE (reference sequence). CDR3 length: 17 amino acids. Trimming cost V 4 bases and J 4 bases; bases outside gene matches: 9. This chain's CDR3 is CASSRLTSGSAYNEQFF. CDR3 bases: TGTGCCAGCAGCCGCTTGACTAGCGGGAGCGCTTACAATGAGCAGTTCTTC.

The chain carries TRBV5-1 and TRBJ2-5, with D perhaps matching TRBD2 (6 bases). Germline V gene data show CDR1 as SGHRS and CDR2 as YFSETQ. Deletions cut 3 bases from V and 5 bases from J, with 17 bases between. The CDR3 covers 15 residues. The DNA for the CDR3 is TGCGCCAGCAGCTCCGGGACTTCCCCTGGGGAGACCCAGTACTTC. This gives the protein CASSSGTSPGETQYF. Looking up the rest from reference TRBV5-1 and TRBJ2-5 gives the full variable domain: KAGVTQTPRYLIKTRGQQVTLSCSPISGHRSVSWYQQTPGQGLQFLFEYFSETQRNKGNFPGRFSGRQFSNSRSEMNVSTLELGDSALYLCASSSGTSPGETQYFGPGTRLLVL.

The rearrangement links TRBV5-1 to TRBJ2-2; D gene uncertain. Trimming shortened V by 0 bases and J by 6 bases, and 15 bases separated the two germline ends. Germline V lookup: CDR1 SGHRS, CDR2 YFSETQ. This CDR3 contains 16 residues. The chain's CDR3 is CASSLEGTASSGELFF. The CDR3 region has the DNA TGCGCCAGCAGCTTGGAAGGTACGGCTTCCTCCGGGGAGCTGTTTTTT.

This rearrangement joins TRBV5-6 to TRBJ2-7; D is ambiguous. The CDR3 is 12 residues long. CDR1 is SGHDT, CDR2 YYEEEE, per germline. The ends were cut back, 3 bases at V and 6 bases at J, with 10 bases in the middle. The CDR3 here is CASSSSKGEQYF. The CDR3 DNA sequence: TGTGCCAGCAGCTCTTCCAAGGGCGAGCAGTACTTC.

The chain carries TRBV7-9 and TRBJ1-1; the D gene is possibly TRBD1 (5 bases). Trimming took off 2 bases at V and 5 bases at J, with 15 bases between the two ends. CDR3 length: 15 amino acids. Germline V gene sequence: CDR1 SEHNR, CDR2 FQNEAQ (reference sequence). The CDR3: CASSLQSAGWTEAFF. The CDR3 DNA sequence: TGTGCCAGCAGCTTACAGTCGGCAGGGTGGACTGAAGCTTTCTTT.

The CDR3 protein is CASSELGQGDSETQYF. The CDR3 DNA reads as TGTGCCAGCAGTGAATTAGGACAGGGGGATTCAGAGACCCAGTACTTC. The V call is TRBV25-1, the J call TRBJ2-5; the match to TRBD1 covers 10 bases. The CDR3 is 16 amino acids. Germline V gene sequence: CDR1 MGHDK, CDR2 SYGVNS. After removal of 1 base from V and 4 bases from J, the junction contained 6 bases not matched to a gene.

The DNA for the CDR3 is TGTGCCAGCAGCGCCAAAACACTAGCGGGAACCCTCTCTGATACGCAGTATTTT. It specifies CASSAKTLAGTLSDTQYF. V and J are TRBV9 and TRBJ2-3, with 10 bases fitting TRBD2. The CDR3 runs 18 residues. Trimming took 3 bases from V and 6 from J; bases not matched to a gene: 16. CDR1 is SGDLS and CDR2 is YYNGEE in the germline V gene.

Here the CDR3 DNA reads TGTGCCAGCAGCCCCCGGGCGGACACAGATACGCAGTATTTT. This codes for CASSPRADTDTQYF. The chain is built from TRBV7-3 and TRBJ2-3; D gene ambiguous. V lost 5 bases to trimming and J lost 2 bases, with 11 bases between them. The CDR3 is made up of 14 amino acids. The V gene's germline CDR1 is SGHTA and CDR2 FQGTGA.

This chain joins TRBV7-2 and TRBJ2-7; TRBD2 matches at 8 bases. The junction had 11 bases not matched to a gene; V was cut back by 1 base and J by 6 bases. Germline CDR1 SGHTA, CDR2 FQGNSA. The CDR3 has 16 residues. The CDR3 DNA is TGTGCCAGCAGCTTAGACCAGGCGACTAGCGTTGGCGAGCAGTACTTC. Translation gives CASSLDQATSVGEQYF.

J is TRBJ2-7 and V is TRBV19, with 8 bases matching TRBD1. This CDR3 comprises 14 residues. In germline, CDR1 is LNHDA, CDR2 SQIVND (reference sequence). J gave up 4 bases and V 4 bases, and 6 bases lay outside the gene matches. CDR3 protein: CASSNQGAQYEQYF. In DNA, the CDR3 is TGTGCCAGTAGTAACCAGGGGGCGCAGTACGAGCAGTACTTC.

A note on this clone: This may be a read error, as it is one base from a much larger clone. The chain uses TRBV27 and TRBJ2-1; TRBD1 might be the D (6 bases). In germline, CDR1 is MNHEY, CDR2 SMNVEV (reference sequence). V was trimmed by 6 bases and J by 0 bases, leaving 9 bases between them. The length of the CDR3 is 14 residues. The CDR3 is CASRRTASYNEQFF. In DNA form, the CDR3 reads TGTGCCAGCAGACGGACAGCCTCCTACAATGAGCAGTTCTTC.